This TCR beta chain is from a study of blood T cell repertoires in COVID-19. In the study's own analysis: Using reference gene primer amplification, nucleated cell counts were estimated. The table came from immunoSEQ multiplex PCR; TCRdb's copy has only in-frame clones and leaves some out. That table supplies the V and J calls and clone size; D and trimming were determined from the DNA. This sample has over 75,000 clones; more than 80% occur once, and the top ten carry about a tenth. There are a few counts of this clone. This CDR3 has 15 residues. Germline CDR1 reads SGHTA; CDR2 reads FQGNSA. Trimming left V 0 bases short and J 5 bases short, with 13 bases between.

Source material: peripheral blood. The chain uses TRBV7-2 and TRBJ1-2; perhaps TRBD1 as D (6 bases). This TCR was recovered from a woman in her sixties or seventies with acute or convalescent COVID-19. CDR3 sequence reads: CASSLARGAEYGYTF. CDR3 DNA: TGTGCCAGCAGCTTAGCGCGGGGGGCCGAATATGGCTACACCTTC.